These 16 T cell receptor beta chains were all obtained from the same sample, sequenced in a study of blood T cells in healthy people across ages (dated by TCRdb to the mid-2010s). Library preparation used 5' RACE. TCRdb names Illumina HiSeq 2500 as the instrument used. A second roughly 6 to 12 cycle PCR used a sample-barcoded 5' primer and a J-beta primer mix. TCRdb reworked the public reads: Q25 trimming with fastp, MiXCR clone assembly, productive beta chains retained. Records with the same CDR3 protein are collapsed into one entry carrying the most frequent genes and DNA. This sample is represented by some 1.4 million distinct CDR3 sequences; about 40% of them were singletons. The ten most abundant clones make up roughly 7.9% of the sample. The source material was blood. These receptors were collected from a woman aged 18 to 35 in good health.

The V gene is TRBV7-6, the J gene TRBJ2-5, with unresolved D. Trimming removed 5 bases at V and 7 bases at J, with 20 bases between. There are 15 residues in the CDR3. Germline assignment: CDR1 SGHVS and CDR2 FNYEAQ. The CDR3 reads CASSPDMDGTRTQYF. In DNA form, the CDR3 reads TGTGCCAGCAGCCCTGATATGGACGGAACCCGGACCCAGTACTTC. Full variable domain (remainder filled in from reference TRBV7-6 and TRBJ2-5): GAGVSQSPRYKVTKRGQDVALRCDPISGHVSLYWYRQALGQGPEFLTYFNYEAQQDKSGLPNDRFSAERPEGSISTLTIQRTEQRDSAMYRCASSPDMDGTRTQYFGPGTRLLVL.

The chain has TRBV29-1 and TRBJ1-1; D not certain. The V gene's germline CDR1 is SQVTM and CDR2 ANQGSEA. CDR3 length equals 16 residues. Trimming cost V 4 bases and J 1 base, with 19 bases left between them. The CDR3 nucleotides read TGCAGCGTTGTGAGGACTTTCGGGCAAAGGAACACTGAAGCTTTCTTT. Amino acids: CSVVRTFGQRNTEAFF. The whole variable domain, filled in from reference TRBV29-1 and TRBJ1-1, reads SAVISQKPSRDICQRGTSLTIQCQVDSQVTMMFWYRQQPGQSLTLIATANQGSEATYESGFVIDKFPISRPNLTFSTLTVSNMSPEDSSIYLCSVVRTFGQRNTEAFFGQGTRLTVV.

Only one count was recorded for this clonotype. The chain joins TRBV6-1 to TRBJ1-4; D unclear. V lost 6 bases to trimming and J lost 8 bases, with 16 bases between them. The germline V gene has CDR1 MNHNS and CDR2 SASEGT. The CDR3 sequence is 14 residues long. The CDR3 region has the DNA TGTGCCAGCAGAGAGAAGTCCCGCGGGGAAAAACTGTTTTTT. Translating gives CASREKSRGEKLFF.

The rearrangement uses TRBV10-3 and TRBJ1-5; D not resolved. This CDR3 has 12 amino acids. V was cut by 2 bases and J by 5 bases, with 4 bases left in between. Germline loops: CDR1 ENHRY, CDR2 SYGVKD. CDR3: CAISEGDQPQHF. Here the CDR3 DNA reads TGTGCCATCAGTGAGGGAGATCAGCCCCAGCATTTT.

The chain combines TRBV7-3 with TRBJ2-1; 10 bases line up with TRBD2. Trimming took 5 bases from V and 7 from J; bases not matched to a gene: 8. CDR1 is SGHTA, CDR2 FQGTGA, per germline. The CDR3 length is 15 residues. DNA for the CDR3: TGTGCCAGCAGCGAAAGCGGGGGGGCCGGGAATGAGCAGTTCTTC. This encodes CASSESGGAGNEQFF.

In its sample, this clonotype was seen a few times. This rearrangement joins TRBV20-1 to TRBJ1-2; TRBD1 might be the D (5 bases). With 0 bases removed from V and 4 bases from J, the gap between germline ends came to 9 bases. The germline V gene encodes CDR1 DFQATT and CDR2 SNEGSKA (reference sequence). The CDR3 totals 13 residues. The DNA of the CDR3 is TGCAGTGCTAGAGAGCCTAGGGGCTATGGCTACACCTTC. Translated, it gives CSAREPRGYGYTF.

This rearrangement joins TRBV4-1 to TRBJ1-6; 9 bases line up with TRBD1. V lost 3 bases and J lost 9; bases outside the gene matches: 9. Germline V lookup: CDR1 MGHRA, CDR2 YSYEKL. The CDR3 covers 16 residues. CDR3 region: CASSHPGQGSSSPLHF. The CDR3 nucleotides read TGCGCCAGCAGCCACCCTGGACAGGGGTCTAGTTCACCCCTCCACTTT.

V is TRBV6-6 and J is TRBJ1-4, with D uncertain. The V gene lost 8 bases and the J gene lost 0 bases, with 10 bases spanning the gap. This CDR3 comprises 14 residues. CDR1 MNHNY and CDR2 SVGAGI come from the germline V gene (reference sequence). CDR3 in amino acids: CASRGRTTNEKLFF. The CDR3 DNA is TGTGCCAGCCGTGGAAGGACAACTAATGAAAAACTGTTTTTT.

The rearrangement joins TRBV6-4 to TRBJ2-5; tentatively, D is TRBD2 (5 bases). CDR3 size: 14 residues. The V and J ends lost 3 bases and 1 base respectively, with 9 bases between them. Germline CDR1 reads MRHNA; CDR2 reads SNTAGT. The CDR3 nucleotides are TGTGCCAGCAGTGATCTAGCAGGCCAAGAGACCCAGTACTTC. As protein: CASSDLAGQETQYF.

The chain recombines TRBV5-1 with TRBJ2-1; D not resolved. Trimming shortened V by 0 bases and J by 9 bases, and 10 bases separated the two germline ends. The CDR3 runs to 13 residues. Germline CDR1 reads SGHRS; CDR2 reads YFSETQ. This chain's CDR3 is CASSLEAATEQFF. DNA of the CDR3: TGCGCCAGCAGCTTGGAGGCAGCCACTGAGCAGTTCTTC.

This clonotype has just one count. A read error is the likely source, as a far larger clone sits one nucleotide away. The V and J genes are TRBV28 and TRBJ1-2; D is undetermined. The CDR3 consists of 12 residues. Germline CDR1 is MDHEN and CDR2 is SYDVKM. CDR3 residues: CASSLEGYGYIF. The CDR3 nucleotides are TGTGCCAGCAGTTTAGAAGGGTATGGCTACATCTTC.

This chain links TRBV7-3 with TRBJ2-1, with 7 bases fitting TRBD1. The CDR3 contains 15 residues. Germline trimming cut 5 bases from V and 7 bases from J; bases unmatched to any gene: 11. CDR1 and CDR2 (germline): SGHTA, FQGTGA. The DNA of the CDR3 is TGTGCCAGCAGCGCCAAGACAGGGTTTGCAAATGAGCAGTTCTTC. Amino acids: CASSAKTGFANEQFF.

There are a few counts of this clonotype. A much larger clone sits a single nucleotide away, making a read error possible. The genes are TRBV10-3 and TRBJ1-6, with 8 bases that match TRBD1. The germline V gene encodes CDR1 ENHRY and CDR2 SYGVKD. The CDR3 has 13 amino acids. Trimming at V came to 10 bases and at J to 6 bases, leaving 5 bases not matched to a gene. The CDR3 reads CATGTGVNSPLHF. The CDR3 DNA reads TGTGCCACCGGGACAGGAGTTAATTCACCCCTCCACTTT.

For this clonotype: The junction does not match germline at one end; this may be a read error. The chain combines TRBV11-2 with TRBJ2-5; D unresolved. The CDR3 runs to 12 residues. Germline V CDR1 and CDR2: SGHAT, FQNNGV. In nucleotides, the CDR3 is TGTGCTAGCAGCGCATACGAGGAGACCCAGTACTTC. Translating gives CASSAYEETQYF. The full variable domain, completed using reference TRBV11-2 and TRBJ2-5, is EAGVAQSPRYKIIEKRQSVAFWCNPISGHATLYWYQQILGQGPKLLIQFQNNGVVDDSQLPKDRFSAERLKGVDSTLKIQPAKLEDSAVYLCASSAYEETQYFGPGTRLLVL.

This clonotype was detected a few times. The chain is built from TRBV7-9 and TRBJ1-2; D might be TRBD1 (6 bases). Trimming took off 6 bases at V and 2 bases at J, with 16 bases between the two ends. The length of the CDR3 is 15 residues. Germline V gives CDR1 SEHNR, CDR2 FQNEAQ (reference sequence). The CDR3 nucleotides read TGTGCCAGCAGAAGTTCCGGGACACACAACTATGGCTACACCTTC. It is translated as CASRSSGTHNYGYTF.

J is TRBJ2-7 and V is TRBV11-2, with D perhaps TRBD1 (6 bases). Trimming removed 3 bases at V and 0 bases at J, with 12 bases between. The germline gives CDR1 SGHAT, CDR2 FQNNGV. The CDR3 contains 15 residues. For the CDR3, the DNA is TGTGCCAGCAGCTTTATGACAGGTTCCTCCTACGAGCAGTACTTC. Residues: CASSFMTGSSYEQYF.